What follows describes a single TCR beta chain. The antigen is unknown. Analysis merged second doses at about 4 or about 12 weeks. The record originates from a study of T cell responses to AZD1222 COVID-19 vaccine. Points from the study as a whole: In all cases, repertoires were sampled only after the peak T cell response. Nearly half of unique spike-specific TCRs reportedly avoided B.1.351 and B.1.1.7 mutated regions.

The CDR3 is made up of 15 amino acids. The germline CDR1 and CDR2 sequences are SGHTS and YDEGEE. Losses at the gene ends were 3 bases for V and 2 bases for J; bases not matched to a gene: 5. TCRdb keeps only in-frame clones here, not all; method: immunoSEQ multiplex PCR. The sample lists about 140,000 clones, 88% occurring once. The TCR was taken from an adult who received the AZD1222 COVID-19 vaccine. This specimen was peripheral blood, taken 28 days after the second AZD1222 dose. The chain carries TRBV5-8 and TRBJ2-1; 7 bases line up with TRBD1. Here the CDR3 DNA reads TGTGCCAGCAGCTCATGGACAGGTGCCTACAATGAGCAGTTCTTC. It encodes CASSSWTGAYNEQFF.